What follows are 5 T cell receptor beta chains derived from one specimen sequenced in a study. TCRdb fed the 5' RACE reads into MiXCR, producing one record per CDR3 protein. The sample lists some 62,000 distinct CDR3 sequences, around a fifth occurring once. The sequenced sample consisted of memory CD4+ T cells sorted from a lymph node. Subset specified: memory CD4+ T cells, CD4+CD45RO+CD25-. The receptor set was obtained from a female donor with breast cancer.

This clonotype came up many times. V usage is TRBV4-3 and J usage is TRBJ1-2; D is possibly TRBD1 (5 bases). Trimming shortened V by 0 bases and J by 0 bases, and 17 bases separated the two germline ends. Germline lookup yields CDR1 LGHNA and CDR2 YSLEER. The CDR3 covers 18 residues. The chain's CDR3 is CASSQDRGATPTNYGYTF. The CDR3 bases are TGCGCCAGCAGCCAAGATCGGGGCGCCACACCGACTAACTATGGCTACACCTTC.

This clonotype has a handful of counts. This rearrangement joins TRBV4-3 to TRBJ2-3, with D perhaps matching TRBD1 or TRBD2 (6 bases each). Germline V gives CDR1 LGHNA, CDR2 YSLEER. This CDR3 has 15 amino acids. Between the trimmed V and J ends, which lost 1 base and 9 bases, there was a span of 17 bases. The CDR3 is CASSQGGTFVGTQYF. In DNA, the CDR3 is TGCGCCAGCAGCCAAGGCGGGACATTCGTCGGAACGCAGTATTTT.

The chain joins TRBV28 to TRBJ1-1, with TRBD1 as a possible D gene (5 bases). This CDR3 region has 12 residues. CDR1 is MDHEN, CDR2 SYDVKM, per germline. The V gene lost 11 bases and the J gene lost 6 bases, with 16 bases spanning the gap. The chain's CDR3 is CAVQFWDAEAFF. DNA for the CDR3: TGTGCCGTACAGTTTTGGGACGCTGAAGCTTTCTTT.

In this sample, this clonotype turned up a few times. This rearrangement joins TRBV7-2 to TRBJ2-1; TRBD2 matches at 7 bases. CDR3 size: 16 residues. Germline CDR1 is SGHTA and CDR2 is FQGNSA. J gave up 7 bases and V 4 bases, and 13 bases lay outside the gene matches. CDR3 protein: CASSSRFGGGLNEQFF. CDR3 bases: TGTGCCAGCAGCTCACGGTTCGGGGGAGGGCTTAATGAGCAGTTCTTC.

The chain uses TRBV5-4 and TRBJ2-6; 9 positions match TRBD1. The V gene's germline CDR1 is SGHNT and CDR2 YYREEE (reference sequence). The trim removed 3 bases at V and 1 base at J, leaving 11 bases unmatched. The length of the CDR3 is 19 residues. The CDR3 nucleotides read TGTGCCAGCAGCTCAGGACAGGGGAGGGGCGCGTCTGGGGCCAACGTCCTGACTTTC. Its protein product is CASSSGQGRGASGANVLTF. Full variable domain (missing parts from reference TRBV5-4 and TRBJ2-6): ETGVTQSPTHLIKTRGQQVTLRCSSQSGHNTVSWYQQALGQGPQFIFQYYREEENGRGNFPPRFSGLQFPNYSSELNVNALELDDSALYLCASSSGQGRGASGANVLTFGAGSRLTVL.